The 3 T cell receptor beta chains given below trace back to one sample, sequenced in a study of identical twins. TCRdb itself ran the 5' RACE reads through MiXCR, one entry per CDR3 protein. The sample holds 450,000 or so distinct CDR3 sequences, 15% to 20% seen once. The sample was naive T cells sorted from blood. Receptor source: a man aged 50-59 years in good health.

Points on this clonotype: One junction end disagrees with the germline gene, perhaps due to a read error. This chain links TRBV5-1 with TRBJ2-3; TRBD1 aligns across 8 bases. The germline V gene encodes CDR1 SGHRS and CDR2 YFSETQ. The CDR3 spans 13 residues. The CDR3 loop reads CACRGPGTDTQYF. The CDR3 DNA reads as TGCGCCTGCAGGGGGCCCGGCACAGATACGCAGTATTTT.

This chain connects TRBV18 to TRBJ2-7, with TRBD2 identical over 8 bases. Trimming removed 2 bases from V and 5 bases from J; junction bases left unmatched: 2. The CDR3 has 13 amino acids. Germline assignment: CDR1 KGHSH and CDR2 LQKENI. CDR3 region: CASSPGLAHEQYF. The CDR3 bases are TGTGCCAGCTCACCAGGACTAGCACACGAGCAGTACTTC.

V and J are TRBV5-1 and TRBJ2-1; 10 positions match TRBD1. Germline V lookup: CDR1 SGHRS, CDR2 YFSETQ. Trimming at V came to 4 bases and at J to 6 bases, leaving 1 base not matched to a gene. The CDR3 extends over 13 amino acids. The CDR3 nucleotides read TGCGCCAGCAGCGGGACAGGGGTCAATGAGCAGTTCTTC. This gives the protein CASSGTGVNEQFF.